The 32 T cell receptor beta chains in this list originate from one sample, sequenced in a study of T cells in Graves' hyperthyroidism and ophthalmopathy (dated by TCRdb to the late 2010s). Libraries were made using multiplex PCR. TCRdb names Illumina HiSeq 2000 as the instrument used. Amplification of TCR beta CDR3 regions was carried out from RNA transcripts. For the first round of RT-PCR on the TCR CDR3, the HTBI primer set was used together with the Qiagen OneStep RT-PCR kit. TCRdb trimmed public reads at Q25 via fastp, called clones via MiXCR and kept in-frame beta chains. Rows matching on CDR3 protein sequence are summarized as one entry with the most common DNA and genes. The sample records about 98,000 distinct CDR3 sequences, around 37% of which are singletons. Jointly, the top ten make up approximately 10% of the sample. Sample: peripheral blood or thyroid tissue (not recorded which). These TCRs come from a woman aged 30 to 39 with Graves' hyperthyroidism.

Concerning this clonotype: As the CDR3 is not closed by the conserved phenylalanine or tryptophan, this likely results from a read error. It is unclear where the CDR3 begins or ends on the DNA, so no DNA is shown, and the CDR3 is as TCRdb lists it. The gene calls are TRBV7-9 and TRBJ2-2; TRBD1, the table's D call, was not compared with the DNA. The CDR3 is 16 amino acids long, termini counted. Germline assignment: CDR1 SEHNR and CDR2 FQNEAQ (reference sequence). The CDR3 spells CASSPPGTDEHRGAVV.

This clonotype was detected many times. The gene calls are TRBV5-8 and TRBJ1-4; D gene ambiguous. V was clipped by 4 bases and J by 1 base, with 5 bases between them. CDR3 length equals 13 residues. The germline CDR1 and CDR2 sequences are SGHTS and YDEGEE. The CDR3 nucleotides are TGTGCCAGCAGCGGAAAAACTAATGAAAAACTGTTTTTT. Residues: CASSGKTNEKLFF.

Ten or more counts support this clonotype. This sequence joins TRBV9 and TRBJ2-2; TRBD2 aligns across 10 bases. This CDR3 contains 15 residues. J gave up 4 bases and V 7 bases, and 7 bases lay outside the gene matches. CDR1 and CDR2 from the germline V gene are SGDLS and YYNGEE. The CDR3 region has the DNA TGTGCCAGCCCAAAACGACTAGCGGGCACCGGGGAGCTGTTTTTT. It specifies CASPKRLAGTGELFF.

The chain recombines TRBV19 with TRBJ2-1; 9 positions match TRBD1. The V gene end was trimmed by 5 bases and the J gene end by 8 bases; junction bases not matched to a gene: 7. CDR3 length equals 14 residues. Germline values: CDR1 LNHDA, CDR2 SQIVND (reference sequence). The CDR3 here is CASSRTGVSDEQFF. The DNA of the CDR3 is TGTGCCAGTAGTCGGACAGGGGTTTCCGATGAGCAGTTCTTC.

This clonotype was detected once. A much more abundant neighbour one base away suggests this may be a read error. This is likely a read error, given that the CDR3 carries no conserved phenylalanine or tryptophan at its end. CDR3 sequence reads: CASSQDLDLNTEAFL. CDR3 sequence (DNA): TGTGCCAGCAGCCAAGATTTGGACCTGAACACTGAAGCTTTCCTT. The J gene is TRBJ1-1, the V gene TRBV3-1; D is undetermined. Germline CDR1 is LGHDT and CDR2 is YNNKEL (reference sequence). The V and J ends lost 0 bases and 0 bases respectively, with 8 bases between them. The CDR3 has 15 residues.

Comments on this clonotype: One junction end does not reproduce the germline sequence, and a read error may be involved. The chain combines TRBV2 with TRBJ2-2, with D tentatively TRBD1 or TRBD2 (5 bases each). Germline V gene data show CDR1 as SNHLY and CDR2 as FYNNEI. The CDR3 covers 15 residues. CDR3 protein: CAIRVKSGRTGELSF. CDR3 DNA: TGTGCAATCAGGGTTAAATCAGGGAGAACCGGGGAGCTGTCTTTT.

As regards this clonotype: The junction departs from germline at one end; a sequencing error may be responsible. The chain joins TRBV2 to TRBJ1-1; 11 bases are a match to TRBD1. The CDR3 has 17 amino acids. CDR1 and CDR2 from the germline V gene are SNHLY and FYNNEI. The CDR3 here is CASSKGESGTGGDEAFF. The CDR3 nucleotides are TGTGCCAGCAGTAAGGGCGAGTCCGGGACAGGGGGTGATGAAGCCTTCTTT.

This clonotype was counted at least ten times. V and J are TRBV6-5 and TRBJ1-2; D is uncertain. V lost 0 bases and J 6 bases, leaving 8 bases between the germline ends. CDR1 is MNHEY, CDR2 SVGAGI, per germline. The CDR3 sequence is 13 residues long. The CDR3 reads CASSYSTGDGYTF. Here the CDR3 DNA reads TGTGCCAGCAGTTACTCGACCGGTGATGGCTACACCTTC.

Worth noting for this clonotype: A clone one base away is much larger, so this may be a read error. V and J are TRBV9 and TRBJ1-2, with D possibly TRBD1 on 5 matching bases. The CDR3 has 11 residues. Germline V lookup: CDR1 SGDLS, CDR2 YYNGEE. This chain's CDR3 is CASGGVKYYAF. As DNA, the CDR3 is TGTGCCAGCGGAGGGGTTAAGTACTACGCCTTC.

This clonotype was seen many times. The chain carries TRBV6-1 and TRBJ1-3; possible D gene TRBD1, 5 bases. V lost 7 bases to trimming and J lost 0 bases, with 19 bases between them. In germline, CDR1 is MNHNS, CDR2 SASEGT. The CDR3 is made up of 17 amino acids. The DNA of the CDR3 is TGTGCCAGCACAAGACAGTGGGAGACCGTCTCTGGAAACACCATATATTTT. Amino acid sequence: CASTRQWETVSGNTIYF.

This clonotype was counted between two and nine times. The chain uses TRBV2 and TRBJ2-1, with 14 bases identical to TRBD2. After removal of 5 bases from V and 10 bases from J, the junction contained 16 bases not matched to a gene. Germline V gene sequence: CDR1 SNHLY, CDR2 FYNNEI. CDR3 length: 18 amino acids. CDR3 region: CASSYGLAGGPQLEEQFF. As DNA, the CDR3 is TGTGCCAGCAGTTACGGACTAGCGGGAGGCCCCCAACTTGAGGAGCAGTTCTTC.

Ten or more counts support this clonotype. The J gene is TRBJ1-5, the V gene TRBV5-1, with D maybe TRBD1 (5 bases). The germline V gene encodes CDR1 SGHRS and CDR2 YFSETQ. This CDR3 is 14 amino acids long. V was shortened by 0 bases and J by 5 bases, with 9 bases between the two germline ends. This CDR3 is CASSLAGGDQPQHF. CDR3 DNA sequence: TGCGCCAGCAGCTTGGCCGGGGGGGATCAGCCCCAGCATTTT.

This clonotype was found many times. This chain connects TRBV5-1 to TRBJ2-3; 7 nucleotides align to TRBD2. Trimming at V came to 0 bases and at J to 0 bases, leaving 4 bases not matched to a gene. CDR3 size: 16 residues. Germline CDR1 reads SGHRS; CDR2 reads YFSETQ. The CDR3 sequence is CASSLGLAASTDTQYF. Here the CDR3 DNA reads TGCGCCAGCAGCTTGGGGCTAGCGGCTAGCACAGATACGCAGTATTTT.

This clonotype was picked up many times. This chain links TRBV7-2 with TRBJ2-2; 7 bases line up with TRBD1. V lost 3 bases and J lost 4; bases outside the gene matches: 5. In germline, CDR1 is SGHTA, CDR2 FQGNSA. This CDR3 has 15 amino acids. CDR3 in DNA: TGTGCCAGCAGCTTGGAGACAGGGTTCACCGGGGAGCTGTTTTTT. Its translation: CASSLETGFTGELFF.

In this sample, this clonotype turned up many times. The chain joins TRBV7-6 to TRBJ2-3; D uncertain. There are 15 residues in the CDR3. Trimming stripped 5 bases from V and 1 base from J, with 13 bases between. Germline-derived CDR1 and CDR2 are SGHVS and FNYEAQ. This chain's CDR3 is CASSPASTGTDTQYF. DNA of the CDR3: TGTGCCAGCAGCCCGGCGTCGACTGGCACAGATACGCAGTATTTT.

There are many counts of this clonotype. The genes are TRBV5-1 and TRBJ2-7, with D perhaps matching TRBD1 (6 bases). CDR1 is SGHRS and CDR2 is YFSETQ in the germline V gene. The V end was cut by 4 bases, the J end by 7 bases, with 18 bases between. This CDR3 is 14 amino acids long. CDR3 amino acids: CASSGLGGSREQYF. The CDR3 nucleotides are TGCGCCAGCAGCGGGTTAGGGGGATCGAGGGAGCAGTACTTC.

This clonotype was counted ten times or more. The J gene is TRBJ1-1, the V gene TRBV2; D is undetermined. CDR1 and CDR2 (germline): SNHLY, FYNNEI. Trimming removed 10 bases from V and 0 bases from J, with 9 bases in between. The CDR3 consists of 12 residues. The CDR3: CAIQKMNTEAFF. CDR3 DNA sequence: TGTGCCATACAGAAGATGAACACTGAAGCTTTCTTT.

Points on this clonotype: Germline is not matched at one junction end, which may reflect a read error. CDR3 sequence (DNA): TGTGTCAGCAGCTTAGTCCCCCAGGTTACCTCCTACGGGCAGTACTTC. Its translation is CVSSLVPQVTSYGQYF. The V and J genes are TRBV7-2 and TRBJ2-7, with unresolved D. Germline V gene data show CDR1 as SGHTA and CDR2 as FQGNSA. The CDR3 is made up of 16 amino acids. Complete variable domain (other parts from reference TRBV7-2 and TRBJ2-7): GAGVSQSPSNKVTEKGKDVELRCDPISGHTALYWYRQSLGQGLEFLIYFQGNSAPDKSGLPSDRFSAERTGGSVSTLTIQRTQQEDSAVYLCVSSLVPQVTSYGQYFGPGTRLTVT.

This clonotype was observed a few times. The rearrangement joins TRBV28 to TRBJ2-7; 12 bases match TRBD1. From germline, CDR1 is MDHEN and CDR2 SYDVKM. This CDR3 spans 15 amino acids. V lost 8 bases, J lost 6 bases, and 11 bases stayed unmatched. CDR3 amino acids: CASCMGGDRGLEQYF. The DNA of the CDR3 is TGTGCCAGCTGCATGGGGGGGGACAGGGGGCTCGAGCAGTACTTC.

This clonotype was counted a single time. The chain links TRBV20-1 to TRBJ1-1, with 7 bases lining up with TRBD1. The CDR3 extends over 14 amino acids. Germline V CDR1 and CDR2: DFQATT, SNEGSKA (reference sequence). J was trimmed by 0 bases and V by 6 bases; bases with no gene match: 7. Written as DNA, the CDR3 is TGCAGTGCGAGCACCGACAGGGTGAACACTGAAGCTTTCTTT. This sequence encodes CSASTDRVNTEAFF.

The rearrangement links TRBV15 to TRBJ1-5; D ambiguous. The germline gives CDR1 LNHNV, CDR2 YYDKDF (reference sequence). This CDR3 has 15 amino acids. Trimming stripped 3 bases from V and 3 bases from J, with 12 bases between. The CDR3 loop is CATSSLGLPNQPQHF. For the CDR3, the DNA is TGTGCCACCAGCAGCTTAGGCCTCCCCAATCAGCCCCAGCATTTT.

The chain carries TRBV20-1 and TRBJ2-2; tentative D call: TRBD2 (5 bases). The CDR3 covers 14 residues. V lost 6 bases and J lost 4, with 15 bases in between. Germline V gives CDR1 DFQATT, CDR2 SNEGSKA (reference sequence). The CDR3 DNA is TGCAGTGCGTCAGCGGCCGCGGGCACCGGGGAGCTGTTTTTT. It yields the protein CSASAAAGTGELFF.

This clonotype was seen at least ten times. The chain employs TRBV7-2 and TRBJ2-3; perhaps TRBD2 as D (5 bases). V was clipped by 6 bases and J by 2 bases, with 9 bases between them. This CDR3 contains 13 residues. CDR1 SGHTA and CDR2 FQGNSA come from the germline V gene. CDR3: CASRASYTDTQYF. The CDR3 nucleotides read TGTGCCAGCAGGGCTAGCTACACAGATACGCAGTATTTT. The entire variable domain, with the rest obtained from reference TRBV7-2 and TRBJ2-3, is as follows: GAGVSQSPSNKVTEKGKDVELRCDPISGHTALYWYRQSLGQGLEFLIYFQGNSAPDKSGLPSDRFSAERTGGSVSTLTIQRTQQEDSAVYLCASRASYTDTQYFGPGTRLTVL.

In the case of this clonotype: One junction end does not reproduce the germline sequence, and a read error may be involved. The chain is built from TRBV24-1 and TRBJ1-4, with D perhaps matching TRBD1 (5 bases). CDR1 and CDR2 from the germline V gene are KGHDR and SFDVKD. CDR3 length equals 16 residues. The CDR3 loop is CATSDTKQASNEKLFF. DNA of the CDR3: TGTGCCACCAGTGACACAAAACAGGCATCCAATGAAAAACTGTTTTTC.

This clonotype is medium-sized (0.01 to 0.1%) by share. The chain carries TRBV24-1 and TRBJ1-1; possibly TRBD1 for D (5 bases). Germline values: CDR1 KGHDR, CDR2 SFDVKD. Trimming pared 5 bases from V and 5 bases from J, leaving 5 bases between. CDR3 length equals 11 residues. CDR3 in amino acids: CATSAGTEAFF. CDR3 nucleotides: TGTGCCACCAGTGCAGGGACTGAAGCTTTCTTT.

This clonotype was counted many times. V and J are TRBV20-1 and TRBJ1-4, with no clear D. The germline V and J ends were trimmed by 3 bases and 4 bases, with 12 bases remaining between them. The germline CDR1 and CDR2 sequences are DFQATT and SNEGSKA (reference sequence). The CDR3 length is 14 residues. The CDR3 here is CSASFGQINEKLFF. The CDR3, as DNA: TGCAGTGCTAGTTTCGGGCAGATTAATGAAAAACTGTTTTTT.

This clonotype has only a few counts. V usage is TRBV20-1 and J usage is TRBJ1-6, with 7 positions matching TRBD1. The junction had 8 bases not matched to a gene; V was cut back by 3 bases and J by 9 bases. CDR1 is DFQATT and CDR2 is SNEGSKA in the germline V gene (reference sequence). The CDR3 is 14 residues long. In DNA form, the CDR3 reads TGCAGTGCTAGGCCCGGGACAGACAGTTCACCCCTCCACTTT. Protein product: CSARPGTDSSPLHF.

Ten or more counts support this clonotype. This chain joins TRBV18 and TRBJ2-7; no clear D gene. This CDR3 is 12 amino acids long. V gave up 3 bases and J gave up 5 bases, with 8 bases separating them. CDR1 and CDR2 (germline): KGHSH, LQKENI. The CDR3 coding sequence is TGTGCCAGCTCACCCAGGACGAACGAGCAGTACTTC. Residues: CASSPRTNEQYF.

The chain uses TRBV9 and TRBJ2-5; the D call may be TRBD1 or TRBD2 (5 bases each). With 0 bases removed from V and 3 bases from J, the gap between germline ends came to 6 bases. Germline CDR1 is SGDLS and CDR2 is YYNGEE. This CDR3 region has 13 residues. The CDR3 DNA reads TGTGCCAGCAGCGTAGGGGGGAAAGAGACCCAGTACTTC. Its translation: CASSVGGKETQYF. Together with reference TRBV9 and TRBJ2-5, the CDR3 gives the full variable domain: DSGVTQTPKHLITATGQRVTLRCSPRSGDLSVYWYQQSLDQGLQFLIQYYNGEERAKGNILERFSAQQFPDLHSELNLSSLELGDSALYFCASSVGGKETQYFGPGTRLLVL.

This clonotype occurred many times. The chain carries TRBV7-9 and TRBJ1-1; D remains unclear. The CDR3 length is 13 residues. V was cut by 2 bases and J by 0 bases, with 4 bases left in between. CDR1 SEHNR and CDR2 FQNEAQ come from the germline V gene (reference sequence). The CDR3 nucleotides read TGTGCCAGCAGCTTACCGCTGAACACTGAAGCTTTCTTT. Amino acid sequence: CASSLPLNTEAFF.

This clonotype was picked up many times. The V gene is TRBV18, the J gene TRBJ2-5; weak D call: TRBD1 (5 bases). Germline V gene lookup returns CDR1 KGHSH and CDR2 LQKENI. V gave up 2 bases and J gave up 5 bases, with 9 bases separating them. This CDR3 region has 13 residues. This chain's CDR3 is CASSPSQDETQYF. In DNA, the CDR3 is TGTGCCAGCTCACCATCACAGGACGAGACCCAGTACTTC. The full variable domain, in which reference TRBV18 and TRBJ2-5 provide the parts outside the CDR3, is NAGVMQNPRHLVRRRGQEARLRCSPMKGHSHVYWYRQLPEEGLKFMVYLQKENIIDESGMPKERFSAEFPKEGPSILRIQQVVRGDSAAYFCASSPSQDETQYFGPGTRLLVL.

The rearrangement uses TRBV15 and TRBJ2-7; no reliable D call. Trimming took 0 bases from V and 3 from J, leaving 9 bases between them. The CDR3 runs to 14 residues. Germline V gene lookup returns CDR1 LNHNV and CDR2 YYDKDF (reference sequence). This CDR3 is CATSRDRPDYEQYF. The CDR3 DNA reads TGTGCCACCAGCAGAGATCGCCCTGACTACGAGCAGTACTTC.